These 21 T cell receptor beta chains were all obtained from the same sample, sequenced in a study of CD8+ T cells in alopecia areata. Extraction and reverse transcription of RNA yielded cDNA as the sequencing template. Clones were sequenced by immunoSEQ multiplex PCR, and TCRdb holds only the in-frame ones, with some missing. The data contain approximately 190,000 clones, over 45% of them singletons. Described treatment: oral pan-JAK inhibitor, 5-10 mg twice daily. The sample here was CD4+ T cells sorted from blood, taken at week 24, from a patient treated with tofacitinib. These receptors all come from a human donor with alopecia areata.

CDR3 in amino acids: CASSGSQGPSGANVLTF. CDR3 DNA: TGTGCCAGCAGTGGATCCCAGGGACCCTCTGGGGCCAACGTCCTGACTTTC. The chain employs TRBV2 and TRBJ2-6, with D possibly being TRBD1 or TRBD2 (5 bases each). V was pared by 4 bases and J by 0 bases, with 13 bases between. CDR1 SNHLY and CDR2 FYNNEI come from the germline V gene. This CDR3 region has 17 residues.

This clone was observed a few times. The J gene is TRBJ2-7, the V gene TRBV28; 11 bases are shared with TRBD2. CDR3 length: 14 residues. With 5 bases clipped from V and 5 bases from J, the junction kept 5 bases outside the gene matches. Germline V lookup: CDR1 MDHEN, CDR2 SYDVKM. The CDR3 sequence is CASSPGTSGDEQYF. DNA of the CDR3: TGTGCCAGCAGTCCAGGGACTAGCGGAGACGAGCAGTACTTC.

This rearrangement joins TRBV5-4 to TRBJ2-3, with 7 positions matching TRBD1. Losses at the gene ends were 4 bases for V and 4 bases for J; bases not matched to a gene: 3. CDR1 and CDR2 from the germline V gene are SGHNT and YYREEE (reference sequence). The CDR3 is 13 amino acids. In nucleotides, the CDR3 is TGTGCCAGCAGCCTGGACAGGCCAGATACGCAGTATTTT. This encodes CASSLDRPDTQYF.

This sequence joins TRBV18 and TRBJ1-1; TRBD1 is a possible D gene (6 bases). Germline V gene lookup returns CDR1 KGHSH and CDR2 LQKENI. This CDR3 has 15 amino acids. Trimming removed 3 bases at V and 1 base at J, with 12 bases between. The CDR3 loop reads CASSPRGFPNTEAFF. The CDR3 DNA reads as TGTGCCAGCTCACCGAGGGGGTTCCCGAACACTGAAGCTTTCTTT. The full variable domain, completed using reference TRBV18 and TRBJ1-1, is NAGVMQNPRHLVRRRGQEARLRCSPMKGHSHVYWYRQLPEEGLKFMVYLQKENIIDESGMPKERFSAEFPKEGPSILRIQQVVRGDSAAYFCASSPRGFPNTEAFFGQGTRLTVV.

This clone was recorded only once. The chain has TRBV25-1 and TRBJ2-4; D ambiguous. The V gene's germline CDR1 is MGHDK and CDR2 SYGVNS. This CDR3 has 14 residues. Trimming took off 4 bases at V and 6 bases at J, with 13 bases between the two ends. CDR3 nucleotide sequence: TGTGCCAGCAGTGGGTGGGAAGAAGTAAACATTCAGTACTTC. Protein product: CASSGWEEVNIQYF.

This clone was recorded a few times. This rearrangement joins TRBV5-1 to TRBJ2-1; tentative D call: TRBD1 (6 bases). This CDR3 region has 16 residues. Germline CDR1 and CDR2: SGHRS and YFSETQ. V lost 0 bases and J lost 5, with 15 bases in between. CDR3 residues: CASSLAYREFHNEQFF. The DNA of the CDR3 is TGCGCCAGCAGCTTGGCCTACAGGGAATTCCACAATGAGCAGTTCTTC. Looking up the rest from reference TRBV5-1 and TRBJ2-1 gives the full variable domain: KAGVTQTPRYLIKTRGQQVTLSCSPISGHRSVSWYQQTPGQGLQFLFEYFSETQRNKGNFPGRFSGRQFSNSRSEMNVSTLELGDSALYLCASSLAYREFHNEQFFGPGTRLTVL.

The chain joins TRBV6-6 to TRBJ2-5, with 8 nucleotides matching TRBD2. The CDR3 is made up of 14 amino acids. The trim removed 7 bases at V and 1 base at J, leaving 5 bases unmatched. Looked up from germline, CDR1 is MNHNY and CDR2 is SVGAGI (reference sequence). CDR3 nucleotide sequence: TGTGCCAGCAATCCGCGGGGGGCCCAAGAGACCCAGTACTTC. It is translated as CASNPRGAQETQYF.

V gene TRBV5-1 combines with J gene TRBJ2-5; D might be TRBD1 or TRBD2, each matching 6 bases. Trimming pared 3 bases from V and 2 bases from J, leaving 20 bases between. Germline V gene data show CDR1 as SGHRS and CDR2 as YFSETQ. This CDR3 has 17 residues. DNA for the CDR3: TGCGCCAGCAGCTCCGGGCCAGCGAGAGGGGGGCAAGAGACCCAGTACTTC. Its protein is CASSSGPARGGQETQYF.

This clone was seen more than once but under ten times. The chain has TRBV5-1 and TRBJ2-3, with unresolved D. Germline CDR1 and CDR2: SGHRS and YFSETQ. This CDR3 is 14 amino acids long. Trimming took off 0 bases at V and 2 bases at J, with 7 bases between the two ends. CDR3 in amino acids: CASSLGRNTDTQYF. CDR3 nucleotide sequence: TGCGCCAGCAGCTTGGGACGAAACACAGATACGCAGTATTTT.

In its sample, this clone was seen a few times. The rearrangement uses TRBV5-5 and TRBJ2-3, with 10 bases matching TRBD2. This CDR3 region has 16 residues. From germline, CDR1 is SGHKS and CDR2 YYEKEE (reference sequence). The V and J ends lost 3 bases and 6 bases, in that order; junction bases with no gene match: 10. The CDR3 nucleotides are TGTGCCAGCAGCTCTGGACTAGCGGTGGCGGGGGATACGCAGTATTTT. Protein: CASSSGLAVAGDTQYF.

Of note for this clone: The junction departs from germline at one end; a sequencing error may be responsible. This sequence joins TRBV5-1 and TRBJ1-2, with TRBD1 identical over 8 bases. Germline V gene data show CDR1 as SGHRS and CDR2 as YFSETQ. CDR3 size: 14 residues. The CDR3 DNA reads TGCGCCAGCAGCTTCGCAAGGACAGGGTATGACTACACCTTC. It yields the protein CASSFARTGYDYTF.

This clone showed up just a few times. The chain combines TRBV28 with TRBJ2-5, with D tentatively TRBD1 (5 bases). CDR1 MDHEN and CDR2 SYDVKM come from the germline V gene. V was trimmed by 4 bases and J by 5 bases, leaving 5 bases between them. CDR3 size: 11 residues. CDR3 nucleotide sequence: TGTGCCAGCAGTTCAGGGGAGACCCAGTACTTC. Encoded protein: CASSSGETQYF.

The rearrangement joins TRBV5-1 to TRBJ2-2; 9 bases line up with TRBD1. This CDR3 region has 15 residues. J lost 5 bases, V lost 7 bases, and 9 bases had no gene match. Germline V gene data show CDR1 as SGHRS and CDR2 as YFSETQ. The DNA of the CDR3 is TGCGCCAGCTTTCGCCGGGACAGGGAAACCGGGGAGCTGTTTTTT. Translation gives CASFRRDRETGELFF.

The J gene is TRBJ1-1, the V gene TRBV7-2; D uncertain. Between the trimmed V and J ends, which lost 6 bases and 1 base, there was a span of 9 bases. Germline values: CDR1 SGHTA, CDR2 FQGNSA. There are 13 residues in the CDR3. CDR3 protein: CASRDRQNTEAFF. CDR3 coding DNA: TGTGCCAGCAGGGACCGACAGAACACTGAAGCTTTCTTT.

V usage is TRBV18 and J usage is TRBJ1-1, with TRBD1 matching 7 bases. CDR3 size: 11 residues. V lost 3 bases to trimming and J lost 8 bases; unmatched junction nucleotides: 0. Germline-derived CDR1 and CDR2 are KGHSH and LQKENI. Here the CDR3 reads CASSPGQEAFF. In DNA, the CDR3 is TGTGCCAGCTCACCGGGACAGGAAGCTTTCTTT. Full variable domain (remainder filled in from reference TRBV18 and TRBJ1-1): NAGVMQNPRHLVRRRGQEARLRCSPMKGHSHVYWYRQLPEEGLKFMVYLQKENIIDESGMPKERFSAEFPKEGPSILRIQQVVRGDSAAYFCASSPGQEAFFGQGTRLTVV.

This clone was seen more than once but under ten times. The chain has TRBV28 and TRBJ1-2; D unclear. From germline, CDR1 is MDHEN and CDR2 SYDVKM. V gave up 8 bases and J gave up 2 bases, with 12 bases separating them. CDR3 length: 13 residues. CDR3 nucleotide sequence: TGTGCCAGCCTGACCCTGATCAACTATGGCTACACCTTC. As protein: CASLTLINYGYTF.

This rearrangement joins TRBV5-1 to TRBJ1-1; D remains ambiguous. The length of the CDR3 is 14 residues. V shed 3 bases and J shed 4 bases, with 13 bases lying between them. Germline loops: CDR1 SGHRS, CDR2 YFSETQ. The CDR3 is CASSSRQHFTEAFF. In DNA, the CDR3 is TGCGCCAGCAGCTCCCGACAACACTTCACTGAAGCTTTCTTT.

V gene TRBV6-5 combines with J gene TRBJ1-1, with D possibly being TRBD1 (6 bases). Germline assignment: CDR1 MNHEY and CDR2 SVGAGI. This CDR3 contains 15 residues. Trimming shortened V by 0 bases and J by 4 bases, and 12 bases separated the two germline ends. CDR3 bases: TGTGCCAGCAGTTACTCTGGGCAGGGGAGCACTGAAGCTTTCTTT. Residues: CASSYSGQGSTEAFF.

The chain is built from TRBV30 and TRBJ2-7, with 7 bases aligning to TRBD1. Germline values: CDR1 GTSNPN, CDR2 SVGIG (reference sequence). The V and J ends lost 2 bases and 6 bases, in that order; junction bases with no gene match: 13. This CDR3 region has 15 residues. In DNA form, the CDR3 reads TGTGCCTGGAGTCTGACAGGGAGTGGTTCGGCCGAGCAGTACTTC. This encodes CAWSLTGSGSAEQYF. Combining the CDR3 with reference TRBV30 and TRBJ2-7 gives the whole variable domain SQTIHQWPATLVQPVGSPLSLECTVEGTSNPNLYWYRQAAGRGLQLLFYSVGIGQISSEVPQNLSASRPQDRQFILSSKKLLLSDSGFYLCAWSLTGSGSAEQYFGPGTRLTVT.

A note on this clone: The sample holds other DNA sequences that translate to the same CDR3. CDR3 coding DNA: TGTGCCAGCAGTGATAGGGGTTCTTATGGCTACACCTTC. Amino acid sequence: CASSDRGSYGYTF. The chain employs TRBV25-1 and TRBJ1-2; TRBD1 is a possible D gene (5 bases). This CDR3 has 13 amino acids. The V and J ends lost 3 bases and 5 bases respectively, with 10 bases between them. CDR1 and CDR2 (germline): MGHDK, SYGVNS.

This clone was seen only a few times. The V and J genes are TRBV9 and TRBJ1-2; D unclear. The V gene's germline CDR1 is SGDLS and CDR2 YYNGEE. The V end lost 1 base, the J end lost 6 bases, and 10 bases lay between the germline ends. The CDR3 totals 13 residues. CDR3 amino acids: CASSVYGRDGYTF. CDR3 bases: TGTGCCAGCAGCGTATACGGGAGGGATGGCTACACCTTC.